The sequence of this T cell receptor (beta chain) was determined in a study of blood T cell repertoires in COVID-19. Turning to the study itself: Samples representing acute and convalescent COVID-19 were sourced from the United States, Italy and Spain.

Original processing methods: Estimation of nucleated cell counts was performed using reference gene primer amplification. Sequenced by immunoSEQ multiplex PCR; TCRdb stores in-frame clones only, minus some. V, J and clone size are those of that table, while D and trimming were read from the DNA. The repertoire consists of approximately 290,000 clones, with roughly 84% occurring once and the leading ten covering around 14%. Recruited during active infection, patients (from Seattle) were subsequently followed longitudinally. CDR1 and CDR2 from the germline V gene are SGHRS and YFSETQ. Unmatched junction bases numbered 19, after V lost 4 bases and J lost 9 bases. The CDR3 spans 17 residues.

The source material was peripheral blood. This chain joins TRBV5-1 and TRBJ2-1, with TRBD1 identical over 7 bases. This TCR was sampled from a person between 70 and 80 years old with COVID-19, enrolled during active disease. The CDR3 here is CASSRSLNRGRFGEQFF. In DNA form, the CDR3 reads TGCGCCAGCAGCCGGTCCCTAAACAGGGGAAGGTTCGGTGAGCAGTTCTTC. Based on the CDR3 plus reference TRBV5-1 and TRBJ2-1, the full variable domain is KAGVTQTPRYLIKTRGQQVTLSCSPISGHRSVSWYQQTPGQGLQFLFEYFSETQRNKGNFPGRFSGRQFSNSRSEMNVSTLELGDSALYLCASSRSLNRGRFGEQFFGPGTRLTVL.